This is a list of T cell receptor beta chains from one sample in a study of shared T cell receptors in the human thymus. The protocol was immunoSEQ multiplex PCR, while the TCRdb copy is restricted to in-frame clones and leaves out a portion. The data hold hundreds of thousands of clones, with roughly 90% observed a single time. The sample was also reused in another study, on human thymus T cells.

The material sequenced was thymocytes. All receptors come from a boy in the first two years of life with a congenital heart defect. Both conserved end residues are part of each CDR3. D genes are given only for firm matches. The size field is filled for only some rows; it gives once, few, many or a size class.

j_call d_call clone_size v_call cdr3_aa cdr3_nt
TRBJ2-1 TRBD2 . TRBV5-4 CASSETSGRAGEQFF TGTGCCAGCAGCGAAACTAGCGGGAGGGCCGGTGAGCAGTTCTTC
TRBJ1-2 . . TRBV14 CASSQGGPSGYTF TGTGCCAGCAGCCAAGGGGGGCCCTCTGGCTACACCTTC
TRBJ2-7 TRBD2 . TRBV5-1 CASSLTVGGGSSYEQYF TGCGCCAGCAGCTTGACAGTTGGGGGGGGGAGCTCCTACGAGCAGTACTTC
TRBJ2-7 . once TRBV15 CATSRLKGSTHEQYF TGTGCCACCAGCCGTCTAAAGGGGTCTACGCACGAGCAGTACTTC
TRBJ1-1 . once TRBV19 CASSILGQGGTEAFF TGTGCCAGTAGTATTCTTGGGCAGGGAGGGACTGAAGCTTTCTTT
TRBJ2-3 TRBD1 . TRBV11-2 CASSLVVDRLGSDTQYF TGTGCCAGCAGCTTAGTGGTGGACAGGCTCGGTTCAGATACGCAGTATTTT
TRBJ1-1 . . TRBV4-3 CASRLSRSLGAGDTEAFF TGCGCCAGCAGACTTAGCCGATCCCTAGGGGCGGGGGACACTGAAGCTTTCTTT
TRBJ2-7 TRBD2 . TRBV7-7 CASSKPTPGTSGRTKTPYEQYF TGTGCTAGCAGCAAACCAACTCCCGGGACTAGCGGGAGGACTAAAACGCCCTACGAGCAGTACTTC
TRBJ1-3 TRBD1 . TRBV13 CASRTPSGQGIGGNTIYF TGTGCCAGCAGAACCCCTTCGGGACAGGGCATCGGTGGAAACACCATATATTTT
TRBJ2-3 TRBD2 . TRBV14 CASSQVGTGGQYF TGTGCCAGCAGCCAAGTGGGAACGGGAGGGCAGTATTTT
TRBJ2-2 TRBD2 . TRBV7-8 CASSFDRTSPRLNTGELFF TGTGCCAGCAGCTTCGATCGGACTAGCCCGAGATTGAACACCGGGGAGCTGTTTTTT
TRBJ2-5 . . TRBV19 CASSIAGDETQYF TGTGCCAGTAGCATAGCAGGCGACGAGACCCAGTACTTC
TRBJ2-5 . . TRBV5-1 CASSFVLGGTQYF TGCGCCAGCAGCTTTGTTCTGGGGGGGACCCAGTACTTC
TRBJ2-3 . . TRBV13 CASSRQGNTDTQYF TGTGCCAGCAGCCGCCAGGGGAACACAGATACGCAGTATTTT
TRBJ1-1 TRBD1 . TRBV27 CASSLGTGGSAFF TGTGCCAGCAGTTTAGGGACAGGGGGATCAGCTTTCTTT
TRBJ1-3 . once TRBV27 CASSLKSESRDTSGNTIYF TGTGCCAGCAGTTTAAAGTCGGAAAGCAGGGATACCTCTGGAAACACCATATATTTT